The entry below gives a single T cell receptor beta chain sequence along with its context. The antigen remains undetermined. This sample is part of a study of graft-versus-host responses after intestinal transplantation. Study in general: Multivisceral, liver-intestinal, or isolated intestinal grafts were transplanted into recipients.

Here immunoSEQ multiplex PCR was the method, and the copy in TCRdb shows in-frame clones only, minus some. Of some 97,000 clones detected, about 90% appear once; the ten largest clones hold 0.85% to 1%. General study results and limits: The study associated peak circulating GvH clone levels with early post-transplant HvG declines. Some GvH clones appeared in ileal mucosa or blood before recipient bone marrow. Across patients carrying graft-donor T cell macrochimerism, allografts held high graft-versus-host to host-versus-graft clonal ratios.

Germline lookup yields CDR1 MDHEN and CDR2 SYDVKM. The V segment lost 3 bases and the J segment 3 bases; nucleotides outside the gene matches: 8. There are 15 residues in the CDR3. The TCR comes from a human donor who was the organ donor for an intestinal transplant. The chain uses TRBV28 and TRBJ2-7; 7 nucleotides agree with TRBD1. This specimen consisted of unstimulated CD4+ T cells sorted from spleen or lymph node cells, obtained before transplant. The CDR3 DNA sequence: TGTGCCAGCAGTTTCGGGGACAGAATAAACTACGAGCAGTACTTC. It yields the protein CASSFGDRINYEQYF.